One and the same sample provided the 27 T cell receptor beta chains below, sequenced in a study of T cell repertoires in cytomegalovirus infection. A single record per CDR3 protein comes from TCRdb applying MiXCR to the reads. In the table there are more than 500,000 distinct CDR3 sequences, about 15% of which are singletons. Material: CD8+ T cells from PBMCs. These receptor sequences come from a human donor in good health (CMV status not recorded). Some clones in this sample may be carry-over from other donors' samples.

This chain joins TRBV19 and TRBJ1-1; 8 bases fit TRBD1. CDR3 length: 13 residues. J lost 3 bases, V lost 10 bases, and 7 bases had no gene match. Germline V gene sequence: CDR1 LNHDA, CDR2 SQIVND (reference sequence). In nucleotides, the CDR3 is TGTGCCACCACAGGGGGGCTGGACACTGAAGCTTTCTTT. Translated, it gives CATTGGLDTEAFF.

This clonotype was counted a few times. The chain's CDR3 is CASSPTGGTGAVVAPDEQFF. CDR3 nucleotides: TGTGCCAGCAGCCCGACCGGAGGGACAGGGGCGGTGGTAGCCCCCGATGAGCAGTTCTTC. This chain uses TRBV14 with TRBJ2-1; TRBD1 agrees at 10 bases. After removal of 4 bases from V and 8 bases from J, the junction contained 23 bases not matched to a gene. The V gene's germline CDR1 is SGHDN and CDR2 FVKESK. This CDR3 has 20 residues. Full variable domain (remainder filled in from reference TRBV14 and TRBJ2-1): EAGVTQFPSHSVIEKGQTVTLRCDPISGHDNLYWYRRVMGKEIKFLLHFVKESKQDESGMPNNRFLAERTGGTYSTLKVQPAELEDSGVYFCASSPTGGTGAVVAPDEQFFGPGTRLTVL.

The chain combines TRBV9 with TRBJ2-5, with D maybe TRBD1 (5 bases). Germline CDR1 and CDR2: SGDLS and YYNGEE. V shed 0 bases and J shed 4 bases, with 13 bases lying between them. The CDR3 runs 15 residues. The CDR3 coding sequence is TGTGCCAGCAGCGTAGGGGCAGGGTCCGTAGAGACCCAGTACTTC. It specifies CASSVGAGSVETQYF. The variable domain in full, completed from reference TRBV9 and TRBJ2-5, reads DSGVTQTPKHLITATGQRVTLRCSPRSGDLSVYWYQQSLDQGLQFLIQYYNGEERAKGNILERFSAQQFPDLHSELNLSSLELGDSALYFCASSVGAGSVETQYFGPGTRLLVL.

This clonotype was recorded at least ten times. The chain has TRBV6-5 and TRBJ2-5; D might be TRBD1 or TRBD2, each matching 5 bases. The CDR3 contains 15 residues. The germline V gene encodes CDR1 MNHEY and CDR2 SVGAGI. V lost 2 bases, J lost 5 bases, and 15 bases lay in between. The CDR3 spells CASSYDARGWETQYF. Here the CDR3 DNA reads TGTGCCAGCAGTTACGATGCCCGGGGCTGGGAGACCCAGTACTTC.

The chain couples TRBV28 to TRBJ1-6; D not resolved. The length of the CDR3 is 13 residues. Trimming removed 5 bases at V and 6 bases at J, with 8 bases between. Germline CDR1 is MDHEN and CDR2 is SYDVKM. The CDR3 nucleotides read TGTGCCAGCAGTCCTCTTCCTAATTCACCCCTCCACTTT. This gives the protein CASSPLPNSPLHF.

This clonotype has ten or more counts. The V gene is TRBV5-6, the J gene TRBJ2-6, with 9 bases that match TRBD1. CDR3 length: 18 residues. Germline loops: CDR1 SGHDT, CDR2 YYEEEE. With 1 base clipped from V and 0 bases from J, the junction kept 5 bases outside the gene matches. CDR3 sequence reads: CASSLWDRVPSGANVLTF. Here the CDR3 DNA reads TGTGCCAGCAGCTTGTGGGACAGGGTGCCCTCTGGGGCCAACGTCCTGACTTTC.

To note about this clonotype: This clone may be a read error of a much larger clone one base away. The chain joins TRBV7-2 to TRBJ1-4; D unclear. Trimming shortened V by 6 bases and J by 13 bases, and 15 bases separated the two germline ends. The CDR3 is 12 residues long. Germline loops: CDR1 SGHTA, CDR2 FQGNSA. The CDR3 bases are TGTGCCAGCAGAGACCCCAGCTCTATACTGTTTTTT. It is translated as CASRDPSSILFF.

The genes are TRBV29-1 and TRBJ1-1, with D possibly matching TRBD1 (5 bases). This CDR3 has 15 residues. V gave up 5 bases and J gave up 0 bases, with 16 bases separating them. Germline V gene data show CDR1 as SQVTM and CDR2 as ANQGSEA. CDR3 amino acids: CSVYHLTGVNTEAFF. CDR3 nucleotides: TGCAGCGTTTATCACCTCACGGGGGTGAACACTGAAGCTTTCTTT.

This clonotype was counted ten times or more. This sequence joins TRBV28 and TRBJ1-1; tentative D call: TRBD1 (5 bases). V shed 0 bases and J shed 7 bases, with 9 bases lying between them. This CDR3 region has 13 residues. Germline V gives CDR1 MDHEN, CDR2 SYDVKM. The CDR3 nucleotides are TGTGCCAGCAGTTTATGGGGGGGAGTTGAAGCTTTCTTT. Translated, it gives CASSLWGGVEAFF.

This sequence joins TRBV27 and TRBJ2-5, with D maybe TRBD1 (6 bases). The V gene's germline CDR1 is MNHEY and CDR2 SMNVEV (reference sequence). The CDR3 contains 16 residues. Trimming cost V 5 bases and J 1 base, with 17 bases left between them. CDR3 residues: CASSLAGEGLQETQYF. In DNA, the CDR3 is TGTGCCAGCAGTCTCGCAGGGGAAGGACTCCAAGAGACCCAGTACTTC.

This clonotype was seen repeatedly, ten times or more. The CDR3 protein is CASSYGTGADEQFF. The CDR3 nucleotides read TGTGCCAGCAGCTATGGGACAGGGGCGGATGAGCAGTTCTTC. The chain links TRBV7-9 to TRBJ2-1, with TRBD1 matching 10 bases. The CDR3 length is 14 residues. Germline values: CDR1 SEHNR, CDR2 FQNEAQ (reference sequence). V lost 4 bases and J lost 8; bases outside the gene matches: 5.

This clonotype has a count of ten or more. The rearrangement joins TRBV4-1 to TRBJ2-3; 8 bases map to TRBD1. Per germline, CDR1 MGHRA and CDR2 YSYEKL. There are 14 residues in the CDR3. V gave up 4 bases and J gave up 4 bases; unmatched junction bases: 4. The CDR3 loop reads CASSRGTGSDTQYF. The CDR3 DNA follows: TGCGCCAGCAGCCGAGGGACAGGATCAGATACGCAGTATTTT.

This clonotype showed up many times. The J gene is TRBJ2-1, the V gene TRBV11-2; weak D call: TRBD2 (6 bases). The CDR3 spans 15 residues. The germline V and J ends were trimmed by 6 bases and 4 bases, with 16 bases remaining between them. Per germline, CDR1 SGHAT and CDR2 FQNNGV. Written as DNA, the CDR3 is TGTGCCAGCAGACTTTGGAGGGATCAATACAATGAGCAGTTCTTC. It is translated as CASRLWRDQYNEQFF.

Comments on this clonotype: One base away lies a much larger clone, so this may be a sequencing read error. CDR3 sequence reads: CASNLETGTTYEQYF. The CDR3 DNA reads TGCGCCAGCAACTTGGAAACAGGTACTACCTACGAGCAGTACTTC. The rearrangement joins TRBV5-1 to TRBJ2-7; tentatively, D is TRBD1 (5 bases). The CDR3 sequence is 15 residues long. Germline-derived CDR1 and CDR2 are SGHRS and YFSETQ.

Many counts were recorded for this clonotype. The rearrangement links TRBV14 to TRBJ1-4, with D hard to call. V was cut by 9 bases and J by 8 bases, with 16 bases left in between. The length of the CDR3 is 13 residues. From germline, CDR1 is SGHDN and CDR2 FVKESK. For the CDR3, the DNA is TGTGCCAGTAGACCGAGGTTAGAAGAAAAACTGTTTTTT. Translation gives CASRPRLEEKLFF.

This clonotype was recorded at least ten times. The chain combines TRBV7-9 with TRBJ1-5; D is possibly TRBD1 (6 bases). The V and J ends lost 5 bases and 1 base respectively, with 15 bases between them. This CDR3 contains 16 residues. Looked up from germline, CDR1 is SEHNR and CDR2 is FQNEAQ (reference sequence). Written as DNA, the CDR3 is TGTGCCAGCAGCCGCGCAGGGGAGAGCAGCAATCAGCCCCAGCATTTT. Translation: CASSRAGESSNQPQHF.

This chain joins TRBV6-1 and TRBJ2-7; 7 bases align to TRBD1. Germline CDR1 and CDR2: MNHNS and SASEGT. CDR3 length: 16 amino acids. J was trimmed by 2 bases and V by 5 bases; bases with no gene match: 12. The DNA for the CDR3 is TGTGCCAGCAGTCCAAGCACGGGACAGCTTACCTACGAGCAGTACTTC. Translating it yields CASSPSTGQLTYEQYF.

This clonotype has a count of ten or more. This chain's CDR3 is CASSSLGGGHTGELFF. For the CDR3, the DNA is TGTGCCAGCAGCTCCCTTGGCGGGGGGCATACCGGGGAGCTGTTTTTT. This chain uses TRBV12-3 or TRBV12-4 with TRBJ2-2, with 8 positions matching TRBD2. This CDR3 contains 16 residues. V lost 6 bases, J lost 5 bases, and 11 bases stayed unmatched.

The rearrangement links TRBV29-1 to TRBJ1-2, with a possible D match to TRBD1 (6 bases). V lost 6 bases to trimming and J lost 5 bases, with 10 bases between them. There are 11 residues in the CDR3. Germline assignment: CDR1 SQVTM and CDR2 ANQGSEA. CDR3 nucleotides: TGCAGCGTCGTCCAGGGGTATGGCTACACCTTC. Translated, it gives CSVVQGYGYTF.

The rearrangement links TRBV6-6 to TRBJ1-1; D is ambiguous. V was pared by 2 bases and J by 1 base, with 8 bases between. The CDR3 runs to 14 residues. Germline V CDR1 and CDR2: MNHNY, SVGAGI (reference sequence). The CDR3: CASSYNEGNTEAFF. The CDR3, as DNA: TGTGCCAGCAGTTACAACGAGGGGAACACTGAAGCTTTCTTT.

This clonotype came up many times. The chain joins TRBV7-3 to TRBJ2-1; 9 nucleotides match TRBD2. With V trimmed by 3 bases and J by 8 bases, 11 bases remained unmatched. The CDR3 spans 16 residues. Germline CDR1 and CDR2: SGHTA and FQGTGA. In DNA form, the CDR3 reads TGTGCCAGCAGCTTCCTAGCGGGGACAAGGCGCGATGAGCAGTTCTTC. As protein: CASSFLAGTRRDEQFF.

The rearrangement uses TRBV7-9 and TRBJ2-7, with 7 bases matching TRBD2. V lost 0 bases to trimming and J lost 0 bases; unmatched junction nucleotides: 5. CDR1 and CDR2 from the germline V gene are SEHNR and FQNEAQ (reference sequence). There are 16 residues in the CDR3. The CDR3 region is CASSLAGTTFSYEQYF. The DNA of the CDR3 is TGTGCCAGCAGCTTAGCCGGGACTACCTTCTCCTACGAGCAGTACTTC. Together with reference TRBV7-9 and TRBJ2-7, the CDR3 gives the full variable domain: DTGVSQNPRHKITKRGQNVTFRCDPISEHNRLYWYRQTLGQGPEFLTYFQNEAQLEKSRLLSDRFSAERPKGSFSTLEIQRTEQGDSAMYLCASSLAGTTFSYEQYFGPGTRLTVT.

With respect to this clonotype: The CDR3 does not close with the conserved phenylalanine or tryptophan, likely indicating a read error. The chain couples TRBV27 to TRBJ2-7, with D possibly being TRBD2 (5 bases). The CDR3 has 16 amino acids. Between the trimmed V and J ends, which lost 3 bases and 1 base, there was a span of 16 bases. The germline V gene has CDR1 MNHEY and CDR2 SMNVEV (reference sequence). CDR3 region: CASSFGIGEISYEQYL. Here the CDR3 DNA reads TGTGCCAGCAGTTTTGGTATTGGGGAGATTTCCTACGAGCAGTACTTA.

Ten or more counts support this clonotype. The J gene is TRBJ2-7, the V gene TRBV7-2; D may be TRBD1 (6 bases). Trimming pared 3 bases from V and 2 bases from J, leaving 11 bases between. Germline CDR1 and CDR2: SGHTA and FQGNSA. This CDR3 contains 14 residues. CDR3 in amino acids: CASSFIQGAYEQYF. Written as DNA, the CDR3 is TGTGCCAGCAGCTTTATACAGGGTGCCTACGAGCAGTACTTC.

The V gene is TRBV27, the J gene TRBJ2-3, with no clear D. The CDR3 has 15 residues. V gave up 3 bases and J gave up 2 bases, with 12 bases separating them. CDR1 is MNHEY, CDR2 SMNVEV, per germline (reference sequence). CDR3 in amino acids: CASSFGTVFTDTQYF. CDR3 DNA sequence: TGTGCCAGCAGTTTTGGAACGGTCTTCACAGATACGCAGTATTTT.

This chain connects TRBV5-1 to TRBJ2-1, with 7 positions matching TRBD2. The CDR3 runs to 13 residues. The V and J ends lost 4 bases and 10 bases, in that order; junction bases with no gene match: 8. The germline CDR1 and CDR2 sequences are SGHRS and YFSETQ. The CDR3 is CASSESPGGEQFF. The CDR3 bases are TGCGCCAGCAGCGAAAGCCCGGGAGGCGAGCAGTTCTTC.

At least ten counts were recorded for this clonotype. The chain recombines TRBV12-3 or TRBV12-4 with TRBJ2-7; possible D gene TRBD1, 5 bases. V was shortened by 4 bases and J by 6 bases, with 16 bases between the two germline ends. CDR3 length equals 14 residues. CDR3 region: CASSSPTGSIEQYF. The CDR3 DNA sequence: TGTGCCAGCAGTTCCCCCACAGGTAGTATCGAGCAGTACTTC.